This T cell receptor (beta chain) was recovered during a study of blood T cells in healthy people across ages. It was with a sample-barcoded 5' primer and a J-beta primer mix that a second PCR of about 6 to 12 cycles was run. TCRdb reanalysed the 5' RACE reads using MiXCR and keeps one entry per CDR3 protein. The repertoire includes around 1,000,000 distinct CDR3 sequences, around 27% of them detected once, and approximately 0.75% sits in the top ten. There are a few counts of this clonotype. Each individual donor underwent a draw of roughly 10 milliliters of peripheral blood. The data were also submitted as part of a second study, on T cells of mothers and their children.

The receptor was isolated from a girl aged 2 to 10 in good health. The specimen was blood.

This CDR3 is CASSPWGGSPEKNTEAFF. The DNA for the CDR3 is TGTGCCAGCAGCCCGTGGGGAGGATCCCCCGAAAAAAACACTGAAGCTTTCTTT. This sequence joins TRBV3-1 and TRBJ1-1; no definite D call. The CDR3 spans 18 residues. V lost 4 bases and J 2 bases, leaving 23 bases between the germline ends. Germline CDR1 reads LGHDT; CDR2 reads YNNKEL (reference sequence).